This T cell receptor (beta chain) was sequenced for a study of cytomegalovirus exposure and HLA in healthy donors. There are 14 residues in the CDR3. CDR1 SGHRS and CDR2 YFSETQ come from the germline V gene. Trimming took off 4 bases at V and 4 bases at J, with 12 bases between the two ends. PCR used 60 Vbeta primers and 13 Jbeta primers. Only in-frame clones appear in the TCRdb table, and some are missing; sequencing was by immunoSEQ multiplex PCR. The sample consists of about 280,000 clones, about 87% of them appearing once. The rearrangement joins TRBV5-1 to TRBJ1-3; no clear D. The sample taken for sequencing was PBMCs. This TCR was sampled from a woman under 30 in good health and CMV-seronegative. The CDR3, as DNA: TGCGCCAGCAGCCTCGGGTCCGCGGGAAACACCATATATTTT. Its translation: CASSLGSAGNTIYF.